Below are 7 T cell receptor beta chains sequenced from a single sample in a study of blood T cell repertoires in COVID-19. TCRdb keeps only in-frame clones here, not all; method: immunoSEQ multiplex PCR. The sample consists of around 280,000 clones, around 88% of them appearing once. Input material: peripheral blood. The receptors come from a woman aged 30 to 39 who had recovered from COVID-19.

The CDR3 sequence is CASSEASTNEKLFF. The DNA of the CDR3 is TGTGCCAGCAGTGAGGCCTCCACTAATGAAAAACTGTTTTTT. The rearrangement links TRBV25-1 to TRBJ1-4; no definite D call. Trimming took off 3 bases at V and 2 bases at J, with 7 bases between the two ends. The germline CDR1 and CDR2 sequences are MGHDK and SYGVNS. The CDR3 loop spans 14 amino acids.

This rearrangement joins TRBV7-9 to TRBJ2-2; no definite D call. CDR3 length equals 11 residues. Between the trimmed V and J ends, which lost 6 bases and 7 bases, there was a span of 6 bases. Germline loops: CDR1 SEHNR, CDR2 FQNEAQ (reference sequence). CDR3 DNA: TGTGCCAGCAGTAGAAGCGGGGAGCTGTTTTTT. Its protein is CASSRSGELFF.

The CDR3 sequence: CASTSTGNEQYF. The DNA of the CDR3 is TGTGCCAGCACCTCAACAGGGAACGAGCAGTACTTC. The chain employs TRBV5-4 and TRBJ2-7, with D perhaps TRBD1 (6 bases). The CDR3 has 12 residues. Germline values: CDR1 SGHNT, CDR2 YYREEE (reference sequence). Trimming shortened V by 6 bases and J by 5 bases, and 12 bases separated the two germline ends.

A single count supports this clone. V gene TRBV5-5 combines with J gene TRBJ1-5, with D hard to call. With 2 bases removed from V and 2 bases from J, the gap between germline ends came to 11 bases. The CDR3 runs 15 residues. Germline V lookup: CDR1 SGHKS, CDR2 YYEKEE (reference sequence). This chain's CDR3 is CASSFAGNGNQPQHF. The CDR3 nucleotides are TGTGCCAGCAGCTTCGCGGGAAACGGCAATCAGCCCCAGCATTTT.

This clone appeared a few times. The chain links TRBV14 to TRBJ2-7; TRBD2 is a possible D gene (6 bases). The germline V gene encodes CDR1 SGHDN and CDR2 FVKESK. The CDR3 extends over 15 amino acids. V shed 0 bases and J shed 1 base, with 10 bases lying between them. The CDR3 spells CASSQDHAGSYEQYF. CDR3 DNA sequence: TGTGCCAGCAGCCAAGATCATGCGGGATCCTACGAGCAGTACTTC.

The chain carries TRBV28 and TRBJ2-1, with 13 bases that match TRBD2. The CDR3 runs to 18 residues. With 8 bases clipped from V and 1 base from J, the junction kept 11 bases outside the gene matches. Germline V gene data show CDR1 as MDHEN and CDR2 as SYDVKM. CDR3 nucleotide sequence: TGTGCCAGCCCGCCGGGACTAGCGGGAAGTTTGTCCTACAATGAGCAGTTCTTC. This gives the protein CASPPGLAGSLSYNEQFF.

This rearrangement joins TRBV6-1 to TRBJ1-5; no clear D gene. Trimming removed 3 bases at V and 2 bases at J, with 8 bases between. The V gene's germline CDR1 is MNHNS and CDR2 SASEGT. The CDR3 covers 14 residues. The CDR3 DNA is TGTGCCAGCAGTGAGCGGGTTGGCAATCAGCCCCAGCATTTT. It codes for CASSERVGNQPQHF.